Each of the 17 T cell receptor beta chains below was sequenced from the same sample in a study of blood T cell repertoires in COVID-19. Sequencing used immunoSEQ multiplex PCR; TCRdb keeps in-frame clones, though not all of them. The sample shows about 370,000 clones, more than 70% of them seen only once. The sample taken for sequencing was peripheral blood. Receptor source: a young woman with COVID-19, enrolled during active disease.

J is TRBJ2-7 and V is TRBV11-3, with D maybe TRBD1 (7 bases). CDR3 length: 13 residues. Germline V gene sequence: CDR1 SGHNT, CDR2 YENEEA. The V end was cut by 3 bases, the J end by 6 bases, with 12 bases between. CDR3 sequence (DNA): TGTGCCAGCAGCTTCGGGCAGGGGGGCGAGCAGTACGTC. Its translation: CASSFGQGGEQYV.

For the CDR3, the DNA is TGTGCCAGCAGCTTAGTTACAGATCGGGGTCTGAGGACTGAAGCTTTCTTT. Amino acid sequence: CASSLVTDRGLRTEAFF. This sequence joins TRBV11-2 and TRBJ1-1; the D is unclear. This CDR3 region has 17 residues. Trimming shortened V by 1 base and J by 5 bases, and 20 bases separated the two germline ends. Per the germline V gene, CDR1 is SGHAT and CDR2 is FQNNGV. The full variable domain, with the rest looked up from reference TRBV11-2 and TRBJ1-1, is EAGVAQSPRYKIIEKRQSVAFWCNPISGHATLYWYQQILGQGPKLLIQFQNNGVVDDSQLPKDRFSAERLKGVDSTLKIQPAKLEDSAVYLCASSLVTDRGLRTEAFFGQGTRLTVV.

The rearrangement joins TRBV25-1 to TRBJ2-1, with 10 bases aligning to TRBD2. Germline V lookup: CDR1 MGHDK, CDR2 SYGVNS. Trimming removed 1 base from V and 7 bases from J; junction bases left unmatched: 7. This CDR3 is built from 16 residues. The CDR3 region has the DNA TGTGCCAGCAGTGAATCGAAAGCGGGAGGGCGGAATGAGCAGTTCTTC. This sequence encodes CASSESKAGGRNEQFF.

The V gene is TRBV6-2 or TRBV6-3, the J gene TRBJ2-7, with 7 bases matching TRBD1. J gave up 1 base and V 6 bases, and 12 bases lay outside the gene matches. Germline V gene lookup returns CDR1 MNHEY and CDR2 SVGEGT. The CDR3 has 16 residues. CDR3 bases: TGTGCCAGCAGCGACCGTGGACAGGTTAAATCCTACGAGCAGTACTTC. It specifies CASSDRGQVKSYEQYF.

This chain uses TRBV11-2 with TRBJ2-7; 8 bases match TRBD2. Trimming took 5 bases from V and 5 from J; bases not matched to a gene: 8. The CDR3 spans 14 residues. Germline V lookup: CDR1 SGHAT, CDR2 FQNNGV. CDR3: CASSKSRGGNEQYF. The DNA of the CDR3 is TGTGCCAGCAGCAAGAGTCGGGGGGGTAACGAGCAGTACTTC.

This sequence joins TRBV5-5 and TRBJ2-6; possibly TRBD1 for D (5 bases). V lost 0 bases to trimming and J lost 0 bases, with 13 bases between them. Germline values: CDR1 SGHKS, CDR2 YYEKEE (reference sequence). The CDR3 has 18 residues. The CDR3 sequence is CASSLAAGAPSGANVLTF. The CDR3 nucleotides read TGTGCCAGCAGCTTGGCGGCTGGGGCCCCCTCTGGGGCCAACGTCCTGACTTTC.

The chain uses TRBV4-3 and TRBJ1-2, with TRBD1 matching 9 bases. The V gene end was trimmed by 5 bases and the J gene end by 13 bases; junction bases not matched to a gene: 11. The germline CDR1 and CDR2 sequences are LGHNA and YSLEER. This CDR3 region has 13 residues. The CDR3 is CASSAVTGGDSTF. DNA of the CDR3: TGCGCCAGCAGCGCAGTCACAGGGGGCGACTCCACCTTC.

CDR3 amino acids: CASSVDLPSGYGELFF. CDR3 DNA: TGTGCCAGCAGCGTAGATCTTCCTAGCGGATACGGGGAGCTGTTTTTT. The chain couples TRBV9 to TRBJ2-2, with 7 nucleotides matching TRBD2. Trimming took 0 bases from V and 7 from J; bases not matched to a gene: 9. CDR1 is SGDLS, CDR2 YYNGEE, per germline. CDR3 length: 16 amino acids.

This rearrangement joins TRBV11-3 to TRBJ2-3; 8 bases are shared with TRBD2. The CDR3 has 15 amino acids. V shed 5 bases and J 3 bases; nucleotides not matched to a gene: 7. The germline V gene encodes CDR1 SGHNT and CDR2 YENEEA. CDR3 coding DNA: TGTGCCAGCAGCGTCGCCTCGGGGGGGACAGATACGCAGTATTTT. This gives the protein CASSVASGGTDTQYF.

The V gene is TRBV28, the J gene TRBJ1-1, with 7 bases that match TRBD1. Losses at the gene ends were 3 bases for V and 0 bases for J; bases not matched to a gene: 16. The CDR3 runs 19 residues. Per the germline V gene, CDR1 is MDHEN and CDR2 is SYDVKM. CDR3 protein: CASSFPRNRTGVLNTEAFF. CDR3 nucleotide sequence: TGTGCCAGCAGTTTCCCTCGCAACCGGACAGGAGTCCTGAACACTGAAGCTTTCTTT.

The CDR3 region has the DNA TGTGCCAGCAGCTCTAGGGGCGGGATCAGCACAGATACGCAGTATTTT. Translation: CASSSRGGISTDTQYF. The chain joins TRBV7-9 to TRBJ2-3; D is perhaps TRBD2 (6 bases). The germline CDR1 and CDR2 sequences are SEHNR and FQNEAQ (reference sequence). The CDR3 covers 16 residues. With 4 bases removed from V and 0 bases from J, the gap between germline ends came to 14 bases.

This chain links TRBV28 with TRBJ1-6, with 10 bases identical to TRBD1. Germline CDR1 and CDR2: MDHEN and SYDVKM. V lost 6 bases and J lost 5; bases outside the gene matches: 10. CDR3 length: 17 amino acids. This CDR3 reads CASRSPGQGRNNSPLHF. The CDR3 nucleotides are TGTGCCAGCAGGTCACCGGGACAGGGGAGGAATAATTCACCCCTCCACTTT.

The genes are TRBV7-9 and TRBJ2-1; TRBD2 matches 7 bases. After removal of 5 bases from V and 5 bases from J, the junction contained 3 bases not matched to a gene. Looked up from germline, CDR1 is SEHNR and CDR2 is FQNEAQ (reference sequence). The CDR3 sequence is 13 residues long. Written as DNA, the CDR3 is TGTGCCAGCAGCGGGGGACTACACAATGAGCAGTTCTTC. Amino acid sequence: CASSGGLHNEQFF.

The chain uses TRBV6-2 or TRBV6-3 and TRBJ2-5, with 9 bases fitting TRBD2. The CDR3 sequence is 15 residues long. Per germline, CDR1 MNHEY and CDR2 SVGEGT. The trim removed 7 bases at V and 4 bases at J, leaving 10 bases unmatched. This CDR3 reads CASTPGGLARETQYF. CDR3 coding DNA: TGTGCCAGCACCCCTGGGGGACTAGCTAGAGAGACCCAGTACTTC.

This clone is a singleton in its sample. This chain links TRBV7-2 with TRBJ1-4; TRBD1 is a possible D gene (5 bases). The CDR3 is 13 residues long. Trimming stripped 3 bases from V and 6 bases from J, with 8 bases between. Germline CDR1 and CDR2: SGHTA and FQGNSA. The CDR3 nucleotides are TGTGCCAGCAGCTTGGGGGGGTATGAAAAACTGTTTTTT. This gives the protein CASSLGGYEKLFF.

The CDR3 nucleotides are TGTGCCAGCAGTCTGTGGGAGTACACCGGGGAGCTGTTTTTT. Amino acids: CASSLWEYTGELFF. The V call is TRBV11-2, the J call TRBJ2-2; tentatively, D is TRBD2 (5 bases). Trimming removed 6 bases from V and 3 bases from J, with 11 bases in between. This CDR3 is built from 14 residues. Germline V gene data show CDR1 as SGHAT and CDR2 as FQNNGV.

CDR3 loop: CASYGLITSSSYNEQFF. In DNA form, the CDR3 reads TGTGCCAGTTATGGACTGATAACGTCGAGCTCCTACAATGAGCAGTTCTTC. This sequence joins TRBV5-8 and TRBJ2-1; D may be TRBD2 (5 bases). Germline V lookup: CDR1 SGHTS, CDR2 YDEGEE. V lost 8 bases, J lost 0 bases, and 21 bases lay in between. There are 17 residues in the CDR3.